One sample yielded the 20 T cell receptor beta chains listed below, sequenced in a study of blood T cell repertoires in COVID-19. Only in-frame clones appear in the TCRdb table, and some are missing; sequencing was by immunoSEQ multiplex PCR. The table shows 250,000 to 350,000 clones, with around 87% occurring only once. Specimen: peripheral blood. Receptors were obtained from a woman aged 45-65 years who had recovered from COVID-19.

This chain joins TRBV20-1 and TRBJ2-2, with 12 bases identical to TRBD1. The CDR3 sequence is 16 residues long. The junction had 5 bases not matched to a gene; V was cut back by 5 bases and J by 1 base. In germline, CDR1 is DFQATT, CDR2 SNEGSKA (reference sequence). The DNA for the CDR3 is TGCAGTGCTGGTGGGACAGGGGGCCTGAACACCGGGGAGCTGTTTTTT. Translated, it gives CSAGGTGGLNTGELFF.

V is TRBV11-2 and J is TRBJ2-1; D not resolved. The germline CDR1 and CDR2 sequences are SGHAT and FQNNGV. Trimming removed 0 bases at V and 8 bases at J, with 8 bases between. CDR3 length: 13 amino acids. CDR3 nucleotide sequence: TGTGCCAGCAGCTTAGACAGGCTCTATGAGCAGTTCTTC. Translation gives CASSLDRLYEQFF.

This chain uses TRBV7-9 with TRBJ2-1; a possible D gene is TRBD2 (5 bases). The CDR3 has 13 amino acids. Trimming shortened V by 7 bases and J by 3 bases, and 10 bases separated the two germline ends. In germline, CDR1 is SEHNR, CDR2 FQNEAQ (reference sequence). CDR3 nucleotides: TGTGCCAGCATGAGGGAAGGCTACAATGAGCAGTTCTTC. It codes for CASMREGYNEQFF.

This chain connects TRBV6-5 to TRBJ2-5; a weak D match, TRBD1 (6 bases). CDR1 MNHEY and CDR2 SVGAGI come from the germline V gene. The V end was cut by 7 bases, the J end by 0 bases, with 9 bases between. The CDR3 runs to 13 residues. This CDR3 reads CASTRGYQETQYF. The CDR3 region has the DNA TGTGCCAGCACCAGGGGCTACCAAGAGACCCAGTACTTC.

This chain links TRBV5-4 with TRBJ2-1; the D gene is possibly TRBD2 (6 bases). The CDR3 is 11 residues long. The germline V gene has CDR1 SGHNT and CDR2 YYREEE (reference sequence). Trimming cost V 9 bases and J 9 bases, with 13 bases left between them. CDR3 DNA sequence: TGTGCCACCTTCGGGGGTGGTGAGCAGTTCTTC. Translated, it gives CATFGGGEQFF.

This chain links TRBV28 with TRBJ2-5; 7 bases line up with TRBD2. J gave up 2 bases and V 5 bases, and 5 bases lay outside the gene matches. This CDR3 has 14 residues. Per the germline V gene, CDR1 is MDHEN and CDR2 is SYDVKM. As DNA, the CDR3 is TGTGCCAGCAGTCATGGGGGGGGACAAGAGACCCAGTACTTC. Translating it yields CASSHGGGQETQYF.

The rearrangement links TRBV5-1 to TRBJ1-2; 8 bases map to TRBD1. This CDR3 contains 16 residues. V shed 0 bases, J shed 1 base, and the junction held 5 bases outside the gene matches. Germline V gene data show CDR1 as SGHRS and CDR2 as YFSETQ. CDR3 DNA: TGCGCCAGCAGCTTGGACCCAGGACAGGGTAACTATGGCTACACCTTC. Its translation: CASSLDPGQGNYGYTF.

The chain is built from TRBV7-2 and TRBJ2-7, with a tentative D call TRBD2 (7 bases). Trimming removed 5 bases from V and 3 bases from J, with 17 bases in between. The CDR3 contains 15 residues. Germline values: CDR1 SGHTA, CDR2 FQGNSA. CDR3 bases: TGTGCCAGCAGCCGGGGTGGCGGGGGCGGCTACGAGCAGTACTTC. Protein sequence: CASSRGGGGGYEQYF.

The V call is TRBV10-3, the J call TRBJ1-5, with D perhaps TRBD1 (6 bases). The CDR3 contains 16 residues. Looked up from germline, CDR1 is ENHRY and CDR2 is SYGVKD. The V and J ends lost 2 bases and 2 bases respectively, with 13 bases between them. The chain's CDR3 is CAISEKQGMGNQPQHF. The CDR3 DNA sequence: TGTGCCATCAGTGAGAAACAGGGTATGGGCAATCAGCCCCAGCATTTT.

In nucleotides, the CDR3 is TGTGCCAGCAGCGACAGGGATAACATGAACACTGAAGCTTTCTTT. It encodes CASSDRDNMNTEAFF. The rearrangement links TRBV9 to TRBJ1-1, with D perhaps TRBD1 (6 bases). Per germline, CDR1 SGDLS and CDR2 YYNGEE. V was pared by 3 bases and J by 0 bases, with 12 bases between. The CDR3 covers 15 residues.

J is TRBJ1-3 and V is TRBV7-9; 10 bases map to TRBD1. CDR1 is SEHNR, CDR2 FQNEAQ, per germline (reference sequence). The CDR3 is made up of 16 amino acids. The V segment lost 6 bases and the J segment 3 bases; nucleotides outside the gene matches: 8. CDR3 region: CASSLDRGLFGNTIYF. Here the CDR3 DNA reads TGTGCCAGCAGTCTCGACAGGGGGCTATTTGGAAACACCATATATTTT.

V and J are TRBV5-3 and TRBJ2-3; D is unclear. TRBV5-3 is an ORF, and what it does is uncertain. CDR3 length equals 14 residues. V lost 3 bases to trimming and J lost 0 bases, with 8 bases between them. CDR3 region: CARSSPTSTDTQYF. DNA of the CDR3: TGTGCCAGAAGCTCCCCTACTAGCACAGATACGCAGTATTTT.

The chain carries TRBV7-3 and TRBJ2-1; tentative D call: TRBD2 (6 bases). The CDR3 sequence is 16 residues long. CDR1 and CDR2 (germline): SGHTA, FQGTGA. Trimming pared 0 bases from V and 6 bases from J, leaving 15 bases between. For the CDR3, the DNA is TGTGCCAGCAGCTTAACGAACACCGGGAGAGTCAATGAGCAGTTCTTC. Translating it yields CASSLTNTGRVNEQFF.

This chain connects TRBV29-1 to TRBJ2-3, with TRBD2 matching over 10 bases. V lost 0 bases, J lost 2 bases, and 11 bases stayed unmatched. Germline CDR1 reads SQVTM; CDR2 reads ANQGSEA. CDR3 length: 18 amino acids. CDR3 loop: CSVEEAGTSASYTDTQYF. The CDR3 nucleotides read TGCAGCGTTGAAGAGGCCGGGACTAGCGCATCCTACACAGATACGCAGTATTTT.

This clone was detected once. This chain links TRBV7-2 with TRBJ2-1, with 15 bases identical to TRBD2. Germline CDR1 and CDR2: SGHTA and FQGNSA. The CDR3 sequence is 20 residues long. The V segment lost 0 bases and the J segment 9 bases; nucleotides outside the gene matches: 15. The CDR3 spells CASSLALGLAGGRFRSEQFF. The CDR3 DNA sequence: TGTGCCAGCAGCTTAGCGCTCGGACTAGCGGGAGGGAGGTTCAGGAGTGAGCAGTTCTTC.

The chain joins TRBV30 to TRBJ1-1, with unresolved D. The CDR3 runs 15 residues. V was pared by 4 bases and J by 9 bases, with 24 bases between. Germline V gives CDR1 GTSNPN, CDR2 SVGIG (reference sequence). The CDR3 DNA reads as TGTGCCTGGACGAACCGGCCGGAGTTCGCACGTAAAGCTTTCTTT. This gives the protein CAWTNRPEFARKAFF. The whole variable domain, remainder taken from reference TRBV30 and TRBJ1-1, is SQTIHQWPATLVQPVGSPLSLECTVEGTSNPNLYWYRQAAGRGLQLLFYSVGIGQISSEVPQNLSASRPQDRQFILSSKKLLLSDSGFYLCAWTNRPEFARKAFFGQGTRLTVV.

The CDR3 nucleotides read TGTGCCAGCAGCTTAGCGCAGGCGGGGGCCTACGAGCAGTACTTC. Residues: CASSLAQAGAYEQYF. The chain carries TRBV7-8 and TRBJ2-7; 7 nucleotides align to TRBD2. From germline, CDR1 is SGHVS and CDR2 FQNEAQ. V gave up 0 bases and J gave up 2 bases; unmatched junction bases: 4. The CDR3 length is 15 residues.

This chain links TRBV28 with TRBJ1-1; D perhaps matches TRBD1 (6 bases). Germline-derived CDR1 and CDR2 are MDHEN and SYDVKM. The germline V and J ends were trimmed by 7 bases and 2 bases, with 11 bases remaining between them. This CDR3 has 13 residues. This CDR3 reads CASNRADNTEAFF. The DNA for the CDR3 is TGTGCCAGCAACAGGGCAGATAACACTGAAGCTTTCTTT.

The V gene is TRBV27, the J gene TRBJ1-3; 9 nucleotides agree with TRBD1. CDR1 MNHEY and CDR2 SMNVEV come from the germline V gene (reference sequence). The CDR3 is made up of 17 amino acids. V gave up 2 bases and J gave up 4 bases; unmatched junction bases: 9. The CDR3 sequence: CASSLKAGTGPGNTIYF. The CDR3, as DNA: TGTGCCAGCAGTTTAAAGGCGGGGACAGGGCCCGGAAACACCATATATTTT.

The genes are TRBV15 and TRBJ2-7; D perhaps matches TRBD1 (5 bases). Germline values: CDR1 LNHNV, CDR2 YYDKDF (reference sequence). This CDR3 is 12 amino acids long. V lost 0 bases and J 11 bases, leaving 11 bases between the germline ends. CDR3 in amino acids: CATSRDRVSEYF. CDR3 DNA: TGTGCCACCAGCAGAGACAGGGTCTCGGAGTACTTC. The entire variable domain, with the rest obtained from reference TRBV15 and TRBJ2-7, is as follows: DAMVIQNPRYQVTQFGKPVTLSCSQTLNHNVMYWYQQKSSQAPKLLFHYYDKDFNNEADTPDNFQSRRPNTSFCFLDIRSPGLGDTAMYLCATSRDRVSEYFGPGTRLTVT.